The rows below give T cell receptor beta chains drawn from one sample of a study of blood T cell repertoires in COVID-19. Data came from immunoSEQ multiplex PCR; TCRdb stores just in-frame clones and leaves some out. This table holds over 400,000 clones, roughly 85% found once. Input material: peripheral blood. The origin of the receptors is a human donor in a cohort sampled during active COVID-19. Both conserved end residues are part of each CDR3.

V: TRBV25-1
CDR3: CASTSVGGLRETQYF

V: TRBV12-5
CDR3: CASGAFSGNTIYF

V: TRBV10-3
CDR3: CAISGQGIDQPQHF

V: TRBV28
CDR3: CASSGRVDRGETQYF

V: TRBV30
CDR3: CAWTGQLGNTIYF

V: TRBV30
CDR3: CAWSVLRTSGSYEQYF

V: TRBV3-1/TRBV3-2
CDR3: CASSQWGQGGTEAFF

V: TRBV6-6
CDR3: CASSYNYRHEDEQYF

V: TRBV6-5
CDR3: CASSSGDISYNEQFF

V: TRBV4-3
CDR3: CASSQLRESYNEQFF

V: TRBV7-9
CDR3: CASSLQGNTEAFF

V: TRBV18
CDR3: CASSPRGGSDTEAFF

V: TRBV4-1
CDR3: CASSHPRRDGDGYTF

V: TRBV5-1
CDR3: CASNPSGSSYEQYF

V: TRBV6-4
CDR3: CASSLGQGSSPLHF

V: TRBV6-6
CDR3: CASREGQGTGYTF

V: TRBV7-2
CDR3: CASSRATGPTLIRNVEAFF

V: TRBV30
CDR3: CAWSADRDSHGYTF

V: TRBV15
CDR3: CATSRRLAGGQEAQYF

V: TRBV7-3
CDR3: CASSGGSRNEQFF

V: TRBV27
CDR3: CASRYQGSNTEAFF

V: TRBV19
CDR3: CASSQPGQGAKNIQYF

V: TRBV2
CDR3: CASSESGQGIEKLFF

V: TRBV19
CDR3: CASSLSGDWEWNEQYF